Listed below are T cell receptor beta chains from one sample, sequenced in a study of blood T cell repertoires in COVID-19. Generated by immunoSEQ multiplex PCR, the TCRdb table keeps only in-frame clones and is missing some. The sample carries some 120,000 clones, 60% to 80% recorded once. Sequencing used peripheral blood. Receptors were obtained from a human donor in a cohort sampled during active COVID-19. CDR3s include the opening cysteine and the closing phenylalanine or tryptophan. The D gene is left open where the match is weak. Some rows mark clone size as missing; the rest say once, few, many or name a class of expanded clone.

>TRBJ1-5|-|TRBV6-6|-
TGTGCCAGCCTGGGGCAGCTCAATCAGCCCCAGCATTTT
CASLGQLNQPQHF
>TRBJ1-2|-|TRBV10-3|TRBD1
TGTGCCATCCGGGACAGGGACTATGGCTACACCTTC
CAIRDRDYGYTF
>TRBJ2-5|once|TRBV4-1|TRBD1
TGCGCCAGCAGCTCCGGGACAGGGTTCGCGGAGACCCAGTACTTC
CASSSGTGFAETQYF
>TRBJ1-6|-|TRBV4-1|-
TGCGCCAGCAGCCAGCAGAGGAGTTTTAATTCACCCCTCCACTTT
CASSQQRSFNSPLHF
>TRBJ2-1|-|TRBV18|TRBD2
TGTGCCAGCTCACTAGCGGGAGTGTACAATGAGCAGTTCTTC
CASSLAGVYNEQFF
>TRBJ2-3|-|TRBV14|-
TGTGCCAGCAGCCAATATGGCACAGATACGCAGTATTTT
CASSQYGTDTQYF
>TRBJ2-7|-|TRBV6-5|-
TGTGCCAGCAGGGGAGGGGGCTACGAGCAGTACTTC
CASRGGGYEQYF
>TRBJ2-3|-|TRBV7-8|TRBD1
TGTGCCAGCAGCTTAGGCGGGACAGGGAGTGGGTGGGATACGCAGTATTTT
CASSLGGTGSGWDTQYF
>TRBJ2-6|-|TRBV10-3|TRBD2
TGTGCCATTAGGGAGGGCCATAACTCTGGGGCCAACGTCCTGACTTTC
CAIREGHNSGANVLTF
>TRBJ1-2|-|TRBV5-1|TRBD1
TGCGCCAGCAGGGAGGGGACAGACGGCTACACCTTC
CASREGTDGYTF
>TRBJ1-4|-|TRBV5-1|-
TGCGCCAGCAGCTTGGATTTTAGCGACAATGAAAAACTGTTTTTT
CASSLDFSDNEKLFF
>TRBJ1-3|-|TRBV4-2|-
TGTGCCAGCAGCCAAGATTGGGGGGTGGAAAACACCATATATTTT
CASSQDWGVENTIYF
>TRBJ1-1|few|TRBV2|TRBD1
TGTGCCAGCAGTGAACCCGGACAGGGGAACACTGAAGCTTTCTTT
CASSEPGQGNTEAFF
>TRBJ1-1|-|TRBV28|-
TGTGCCAGCGGCCCTCGGGGGGCAACGAACACTGAAGCTTTCTTT
CASGPRGATNTEAFF
>TRBJ2-7|-|TRBV7-9|-
TGTGCCAGCAGCGCAGGACAGACCTACGAGCAGTACTTC
CASSAGQTYEQYF
>TRBJ2-7|-|TRBV19|-
TGTGCCAGTAGTGCGACAGTGTCTGCCTACGAGCAGTACTTC
CASSATVSAYEQYF
>TRBJ2-7|-|TRBV9|TRBD1
TGTGCCAGCAGCATCGGACAGGGAGATCCCTTTGAATACGAGCAGTACTTC
CASSIGQGDPFEYEQYF
>TRBJ1-2|-|TRBV5-1|-
TGCGCCAGCAGCTTTTACGGCCAGGTGAATGGCTACACCTTC
CASSFYGQVNGYTF
>TRBJ1-1|-|TRBV14|-
TGTGCCAGCAGCCAAGTAAGGGCAGGGAGGGGACTGAACACTGAAGCTTTCTTT
CASSQVRAGRGLNTEAFF
>TRBJ2-7|-|TRBV10-1|-
TGCGCCAGCAGCCGGGACTTTTCCTCCTACGAGCAGTACTTC
CASSRDFSSYEQYF
>TRBJ2-7|-|TRBV7-7|TRBD1
TGTGCTAGCAGCCTCGGACAGGGGACATCTTACGAGCAGTACTTC
CASSLGQGTSYEQYF
>TRBJ2-7|-|TRBV27|TRBD2
TGTGCCAGCAGTAAATATAGCGGGAGTGTATACGAGCAGTACTTC
CASSKYSGSVYEQYF
>TRBJ2-7|-|TRBV27|TRBD1
TGTGCCAGCAGCACCCTTGGACAGGACCGTCCCCTCGAGCAGTACTTC
CASSTLGQDRPLEQYF
>TRBJ1-2|-|TRBV2|-
TGTGCCAGCCTTAGACCGGGTCCCTATGGCTACACCTTC
CASLRPGPYGYTF
>TRBJ2-7|-|TRBV5-1|TRBD1
TGCGCCAGCAGCTTGCGAGGACAGGATTACGAGCAGTACTTC
CASSLRGQDYEQYF
>TRBJ2-7|-|TRBV7-9|TRBD1
TGTGCCAGCAGCCCCCTGGACAGGGGTTACGAGCAGTACTTC
CASSPLDRGYEQYF
>TRBJ2-7|-|TRBV28|TRBD1
TGTGCCAGCAGTCCCCCGGGACAGGGGACGGCCTACGAGCAGTACTTC
CASSPPGQGTAYEQYF
>TRBJ1-2|-|TRBV5-4|-
TGTGCCAGCAGCTTGCAGGGCGACTATGGCTACACCTTC
CASSLQGDYGYTF
>TRBJ1-5|-|TRBV7-8|TRBD1
TGTGCCAGCAGCACCAGGACAGGGGGCGAACAGCCCCAGCATTTT
CASSTRTGGEQPQHF
>TRBJ2-5|few|TRBV30|TRBD1
TGTGCCTGGAGTACGGGACAGTCGTCGACCCAGTACTTC
CAWSTGQSSTQYF
>TRBJ2-7|-|TRBV2|-
TGTGCCAGCAGTGAGCGAAACGAGCAGTACTTC
CASSERNEQYF
>TRBJ2-7|-|TRBV2|TRBD2
TGTGCCAGCAGGGGACTAGCGGGAGGCTACGAGCAGTACTTC
CASRGLAGGYEQYF
>TRBJ1-6|-|TRBV19|-
TGTGCCAGTAGCGAGGGTGGTCGGAATTCACCCCTCCACTTT
CASSEGGRNSPLHF
>TRBJ2-7|-|TRBV29-1|-
TGCAGCGTGGGTACTGGGCCCTACGAGCAGTACTTC
CSVGTGPYEQYF